This T cell receptor (beta chain) was sequenced for a study of vaccination and CD4 T cells after COVID-19. The wider study: In the control cultures, a CEFX pool, an HIV-1 Nef pool, or no peptide was supplied. The study, taken as a whole, reports: Within the convalescent patients, a median approximately 89% of the SARS-CoV-2-reactive clones were ones that appeared only post-vaccination.

The CDR3 runs to 14 residues. J was trimmed by 8 bases and V by 5 bases; bases with no gene match: 5. CDR1 and CDR2 from the germline V gene are SGHTA and FQGNSA. About this clonotype: Its cognate antigen is unknown.

Sequencing of cultured CD4+ T cell DNA used the Oncomine TCR Beta short-read assay. TCRdb used MiXCR to reprocess the PCR reads, holding one entry per CDR3 protein. The table records more than 10,000 distinct CDR3 sequences, more than 55% of them present only once. Described treatment: roughly 10-day PBMC culture with coronavirus spike peptide pools or control peptides (ViraFEST assay). V gene TRBV7-2 combines with J gene TRBJ1-6; 8 bases match TRBD1. The source was cultured CD4+ T cells from blood, collected after SARS-CoV-2 vaccination. This clonotype was sampled from a human donor with COVID-19. The CDR3 loop is CASSLQGGDSPLHF. The CDR3, as DNA: TGTGCCAGCAGCCTACAGGGGGGAGATTCACCCCTCCACTTT.